A single sample gave rise to the 28 T cell receptor beta chains below, sequenced in a study of CD8+CD57+ T cells in acquired aplastic anemia. Patients selected for sequencing had displayed CD8+CD57+ cell expansion by flow cytometry. Both TCR beta VDJ combination and CDR3 sequence profiling were carried out. Genomic DNA was the template for this profiling. TCRdb analysed the reads with MiXCR anew, one entry per CDR3 protein. The sample has about 240,000 distinct CDR3 sequences, 45% to 50% seen once. Sequenced sample: sorted CD4+, CD8+, or CD8+CD57+ T cells (not recorded which) from PBMCs. Receptor source: a human donor with aplastic anemia.

This chain uses TRBV6-4 with TRBJ2-2; tentatively, D is TRBD2 (6 bases). The CDR3 spans 13 residues. The germline V and J ends were trimmed by 2 bases and 8 bases, with 9 bases remaining between them. Germline CDR1 and CDR2: MRHNA and SNTAGT. The CDR3, as DNA: TGTGCCAGCAGTGACCGGAGCGGGGGGGAGCTGTTTTTT. This encodes CASSDRSGGELFF.

Of note for this clonotype: It may be a read error: a sequence one base away is much more abundant. V and J are TRBV7-2 and TRBJ2-7; 7 bases fit TRBD1. The germline V gene encodes CDR1 SGHTA and CDR2 FQGNSA. There are 14 residues in the CDR3. Trimming took 4 bases from V and 2 from J; bases not matched to a gene: 5. CDR3 region: CASSYRQGTYEQYF. The CDR3 region has the DNA TGTGCCAGCAGCTACCGACAGGGTACCTACGAGCAGTACTTC.

This clonotype was picked up many times. The chain is built from TRBV2 and TRBJ2-1, with D uncertain. Trimming cost V 2 bases and J 2 bases, with 10 bases left between them. CDR3 length: 15 residues. Germline CDR1 reads SNHLY; CDR2 reads FYNNEI. The CDR3 loop is CASSEYVSPYNEQFF. CDR3 bases: TGTGCCAGCAGTGAATACGTGTCCCCCTACAATGAGCAGTTCTTC.

The chain carries TRBV5-1 and TRBJ1-1; the D is unclear. The V end was cut by 5 bases, the J end by 7 bases, with 15 bases between. Germline CDR1 and CDR2: SGHRS and YFSETQ. CDR3 length: 13 residues. CDR3 sequence: CASSLTVLREAFF. The CDR3 nucleotides are TGCGCCAGCAGTCTTACAGTCCTCCGTGAAGCTTTCTTT.

The J gene is TRBJ2-7, the V gene TRBV27; possibly TRBD2 for D (5 bases). The CDR3 runs to 16 residues. V was cut by 0 bases and J by 7 bases, with 19 bases left in between. Germline V CDR1 and CDR2: MNHEY, SMNVEV (reference sequence). The CDR3 coding sequence is TGTGCCAGCAGTTTATCACGGGATCCAAGGTTGTGGGAGCAGTACTTC. It yields the protein CASSLSRDPRLWEQYF.

The chain couples TRBV4-1 to TRBJ2-6, with D perhaps TRBD1 (6 bases). The germline V and J ends were trimmed by 5 bases and 0 bases, with 20 bases remaining between them. The CDR3 totals 19 residues. The germline CDR1 and CDR2 sequences are MGHRA and YSYEKL. CDR3 residues: CASSGAGVIGGSGANVLTF. The CDR3 nucleotides read TGCGCCAGCAGCGGGGCAGGGGTCATTGGAGGCTCTGGGGCCAACGTCCTGACTTTC.

This chain links TRBV15 with TRBJ1-1, with 7 bases aligning to TRBD1. CDR3 length equals 13 residues. J gave up 4 bases and V 8 bases, and 7 bases lay outside the gene matches. From germline, CDR1 is LNHNV and CDR2 YYDKDF (reference sequence). The CDR3 is CATGLGQVTEAFF. The DNA of the CDR3 is TGTGCCACCGGCTTAGGACAGGTCACTGAAGCTTTCTTT. Complete variable domain (other parts from reference TRBV15 and TRBJ1-1): DAMVIQNPRYQVTQFGKPVTLSCSQTLNHNVMYWYQQKSSQAPKLLFHYYDKDFNNEADTPDNFQSRRPNTSFCFLDIRSPGLGDTAMYLCATGLGQVTEAFFGQGTRLTVV.

J is TRBJ1-5 and V is TRBV20-1; the match to TRBD1 covers 8 bases. This CDR3 has 14 amino acids. Trimming cost V 5 bases and J 6 bases; bases outside gene matches: 9. Germline CDR1 DFQATT, CDR2 SNEGSKA (reference sequence). CDR3 residues: CSALGQGQGQPQHF. In DNA form, the CDR3 reads TGCAGTGCTTTAGGACAGGGCCAGGGTCAGCCCCAGCATTTT.

The V and J genes are TRBV6-6 and TRBJ2-3; D may be TRBD1 (5 bases). The CDR3 has 12 residues. V was shortened by 5 bases and J by 8 bases, with 11 bases between the two germline ends. CDR1 is MNHNY, CDR2 SVGAGI, per germline (reference sequence). The CDR3 DNA reads as TGTGCCAGCAGTAAGGGGTTGGGTACGCAGTATTTT. Translating gives CASSKGLGTQYF.

The chain couples TRBV15 to TRBJ1-2, with D uncertain. Germline-derived CDR1 and CDR2 are LNHNV and YYDKDF (reference sequence). Trimming took off 0 bases at V and 8 bases at J, with 13 bases between the two ends. This CDR3 has 14 amino acids. The CDR3 loop is CATSRDVREGGYTF. CDR3 nucleotide sequence: TGTGCCACCAGCAGAGATGTGAGGGAGGGAGGCTACACCTTC.

This clonotype has at least ten counts. The chain links TRBV7-9 to TRBJ2-2; possible D gene TRBD2, 6 bases. The CDR3 length is 15 residues. CDR1 and CDR2 (germline): SEHNR, FQNEAQ (reference sequence). V was cut by 3 bases and J by 11 bases, with 19 bases left in between. The CDR3 coding sequence is TGTGCCAGCAGCTTGAGTCCGCTAAAGGCGGGAGAGCTGTTTTTT. This gives the protein CASSLSPLKAGELFF.

The chain carries TRBV7-6 and TRBJ1-1, with D unclear. Trimming took 6 bases from V and 7 from J, leaving 18 bases between them. This CDR3 region has 14 residues. Germline assignment: CDR1 SGHVS and CDR2 FNYEAQ. The CDR3 coding sequence is TGTGCCAGCAGGGACCCCCAGAGTCTCAATGAAGCTTTCTTT. It translates to CASRDPQSLNEAFF.

This clonotype was detected a few times. The chain has TRBV20-1 and TRBJ1-1, with 8 nucleotides matching TRBD1. V was clipped by 6 bases and J by 0 bases; unmatched bases: 3. Germline assignment: CDR1 DFQATT and CDR2 SNEGSKA (reference sequence). The CDR3 runs 13 residues. The CDR3 here is CSARGQVNTEAFF. CDR3 nucleotides: TGCAGTGCCAGGGGACAGGTGAACACTGAAGCTTTCTTT.

The chain combines TRBV2 with TRBJ1-1, with a possible D match to TRBD1 (5 bases). Germline CDR1 reads SNHLY; CDR2 reads FYNNEI. The germline V and J ends were trimmed by 7 bases and 6 bases, with 15 bases remaining between them. There are 13 residues in the CDR3. CDR3 nucleotide sequence: TGTGCCAGCACCCTGGCGGGGCTCGCTGAAGCTTTCTTT. Translating it yields CASTLAGLAEAFF.

This clonotype has a handful of counts. This CDR3 fails to terminate in the conserved phenylalanine or tryptophan, so it likely reflects a read error. No DNA is shown, since the ends of the CDR3 on it are uncertain; the CDR3 is the one TCRdb lists. The chain couples TRBV6-5 to TRBJ1-2. CDR1 and CDR2 (germline): MNHEY, SVGAGI. The CDR3 contains 8 residues when both ends are counted. The chain's CDR3 is CASSYSDI.

The J gene is TRBJ2-2, the V gene TRBV10-3; the D gene is possibly TRBD2 (5 bases). Germline lookup yields CDR1 ENHRY and CDR2 SYGVKD. This CDR3 is 13 amino acids long. V was pared by 10 bases and J by 3 bases, with 12 bases between. The CDR3 region has the DNA TGTGCCACTCGTGCGGGTGACACCGGGGAGCTGTTTTTT. This codes for CATRAGDTGELFF.

Comment on this clonotype: In this CDR3 the conserved last residue, phenylalanine or tryptophan, is missing, so a read error is likely. V usage is TRBV6-1 and J usage is TRBJ2-7; tentatively, D is TRBD1 (6 bases). The germline CDR1 and CDR2 sequences are MNHNS and SASEGT. The CDR3 is made up of 14 amino acids. V lost 2 bases and J lost 2, with 10 bases in between. In nucleotides, the CDR3 is TGTGCCAGCAGTGAAAGGGGGAACCCCTACGAGCAGTACTCC. It is translated as CASSERGNPYEQYS.

The chain uses TRBV4-3 and TRBJ2-1; D may correspond to TRBD1 or TRBD2 (5 bases each). The CDR3 sequence is 16 residues long. Trimming cost V 0 bases and J 7 bases, with 16 bases left between them. Germline V gene data show CDR1 as LGHNA and CDR2 as YSLEER. As DNA, the CDR3 is TGCGCCAGCAGCCAAGACTTTGGGGGATCGAGTAATGAGCAGTTCTTC. It yields the protein CASSQDFGGSSNEQFF.

This chain links TRBV7-9 with TRBJ2-2; 13 bases align to TRBD2. This CDR3 is built from 19 residues. The V segment lost 2 bases and the J segment 5 bases; nucleotides outside the gene matches: 11. Germline V gene data show CDR1 as SEHNR and CDR2 as FQNEAQ (reference sequence). CDR3 DNA sequence: TGTGCCAGCAGCTTATTTCCAGGACTAGCGGGGGTTCGGACCGGGGAGCTGTTTTTT. Protein product: CASSLFPGLAGVRTGELFF.

This clonotype was recorded a few times. The V call is TRBV7-9, the J call TRBJ2-7; weak D call: TRBD1 (6 bases). The CDR3 runs to 14 residues. Germline loops: CDR1 SEHNR, CDR2 FQNEAQ (reference sequence). The V gene lost 6 bases and the J gene lost 0 bases, with 12 bases spanning the gap. The DNA of the CDR3 is TGTGCCAGCAGTGGGGGCGTGAGCTCCTACGAGCAGTACTTC. Amino acids: CASSGGVSSYEQYF.

In regard to this clonotype: This may arise from a read error, as a much more abundant clone is one base away. This sequence joins TRBV5-6 and TRBJ1-1; 7 bases match TRBD1. This CDR3 spans 13 amino acids. Looked up from germline, CDR1 is SGHDT and CDR2 is YYEEEE. The chain's CDR3 is CASGFYRGPEAFF. The CDR3 nucleotides are TGTGCCAGCGGCTTTTACAGGGGACCTGAAGCTTTCTTT.

A note on this clonotype: This may arise from a read error, as a much more abundant clone is one base away. The chain links TRBV10-3 to TRBJ1-2; TRBD1 agrees at 7 bases. CDR1 is ENHRY, CDR2 SYGVKD, per germline. The CDR3 runs 16 residues. The CDR3 loop reads CASSEVEDREDGGYTF. The DNA of the CDR3 is TGTGCCAGCAGTGAGGTTGAAGACAGGGAAGATGGTGGCTACACCTTC.

V gene TRBV27 combines with J gene TRBJ2-7; D possibly uses TRBD1 or TRBD2 (5 bases each). CDR1 is MNHEY, CDR2 SMNVEV, per germline (reference sequence). The CDR3 has 13 residues. V was cut by 2 bases and J by 5 bases, with 10 bases left in between. The CDR3 reads CASSLLWGNEQYF. DNA for the CDR3: TGTGCCAGCAGTTTACTGTGGGGGAACGAGCAGTACTTC.

This clonotype was picked up many times. V gene TRBV14 combines with J gene TRBJ2-7; D is uncertain. Germline V lookup: CDR1 SGHDN, CDR2 FVKESK. V was clipped by 2 bases and J by 4 bases, with 6 bases between them. The CDR3 length is 12 residues. The CDR3 loop reads CASSQRSYEQYF. The CDR3 DNA reads as TGTGCCAGCAGCCAACGAAGTTACGAGCAGTACTTC. Full variable domain (rest looked up from reference TRBV14 and TRBJ2-7): EAGVTQFPSHSVIEKGQTVTLRCDPISGHDNLYWYRRVMGKEIKFLLHFVKESKQDESGMPNNRFLAERTGGTYSTLKVQPAELEDSGVYFCASSQRSYEQYFGPGTRLTVT.

This clonotype appeared many times. The rearrangement uses TRBV20-1 and TRBJ2-7; the D gene is possibly TRBD2 (5 bases). Per the germline V gene, CDR1 is DFQATT and CDR2 is SNEGSKA (reference sequence). This CDR3 is built from 12 residues. Between the trimmed V and J ends, which lost 5 bases and 1 base, there was a span of 9 bases. The CDR3 DNA reads as TGCAGTGCTGGTACTAGTTCCTACGAGCAGTACTTC. Encoded protein: CSAGTSSYEQYF.

About this clonotype: A much larger clone lies a single base off, so this may be a read error. V is TRBV6-1 and J is TRBJ2-7, with D tentatively TRBD1 (5 bases). Germline-derived CDR1 and CDR2 are MNHNS and SASEGT. The length of the CDR3 is 13 residues. The germline V and J ends were trimmed by 8 bases and 0 bases, with 11 bases remaining between them. The CDR3 bases are TGTGCCAGCGGCCAGGGCGACTCCTACGAGCAGTACTTC. This encodes CASGQGDSYEQYF.

V is TRBV9 and J is TRBJ1-6, with 9 bases matching TRBD1. The V gene end was trimmed by 0 bases and the J gene end by 5 bases; junction bases not matched to a gene: 3. This CDR3 spans 16 amino acids. Germline V CDR1 and CDR2: SGDLS, YYNGEE. CDR3 bases: TGTGCCAGCAGCGTAGGGGGGACAGGGCATAATTCACCCCTCCACTTT. Translation: CASSVGGTGHNSPLHF.

There are a few counts of this clonotype. V usage is TRBV3-1 and J usage is TRBJ1-1; D unresolved. Per germline, CDR1 LGHDT and CDR2 YNNKEL (reference sequence). Trimming stripped 0 bases from V and 0 bases from J, with 14 bases between. This CDR3 contains 17 residues. The CDR3 coding sequence is TGTGCCAGCAGCCAAGACCAGGCCAGCCCGATGAACACTGAAGCTTTCTTT. Encoded protein: CASSQDQASPMNTEAFF.